This T cell receptor (beta chain) was sequenced in a study of shared clonotypes between healthy human individuals. Study as a whole: Per donor, CD8 memory used one plate, CD8 naive used two, CD4 memory used three and CD4 naive used three.

Repertoires were generated with immunoSEQ multiplex PCR, while TCRdb's copy carries only in-frame clones and drops some. The sample lists about 1.1 million clones, approximately 80% seen once, with about 0.94% in the top ten. Germline values: CDR1 MDHEN, CDR2 SYDVKM. Trimming removed 6 bases at V and 2 bases at J, with 23 bases between. The CDR3 totals 18 residues. The TCR sequence derives from a young man in good health. Some clones in this sample may be carry-over from other donors' samples. Source material: memory CD4+ T cells from PBMCs. The subset is: CD45RA-negative fraction. The rearrangement uses TRBV28 and TRBJ1-5, with D possibly matching TRBD1 (5 bases). The CDR3 sequence is CASSADQRQPWGNQPQHF. The CDR3 DNA sequence: TGTGCCAGCAGCGCAGACCAACGACAGCCGTGGGGCAATCAGCCCCAGCATTTT.